This T cell receptor (beta chain) came from a study of CD8+ T cells in alopecia areata. For the study at large: Grafting placed skin from approximately 6-13-month-old C3H/HeJ donors with spontaneous alopecia onto roughly 6-10-week-old female C3H/HeJ mice. Study-wide results and caveats: Patients shared TCRs less clearly than mice did, possibly for HLA-related reasons. More clonal than normal scalp was lesional scalp, particularly alopecia totalis/universalis.

Extraction of RNA preceded its reverse transcription into cDNA, which served as the sequencing template. Assay: immunoSEQ multiplex PCR; the TCRdb copy retains only in-frame clones and omits some. In total the sample includes around 300,000 clones, none of them seen once. Combined cutaneous lymph node cells underwent sorting by CD4, CD8alpha, NKG2D, NKG2ACE and additional markers. The CDR3 is made up of 12 amino acids. V lost 1 base and J lost 3, with 4 bases in between. Germline values: CDR1 LGHNA, CDR2 YNLKQL (reference sequence). At least ten counts were recorded for this clone. Its target is not known. Germline and genes: mouse. The CDR3 end falls 4 residues outside the read, so it is completed with the germline J gene. The identical CDR3 is also encoded by other nucleotide sequences in the sample.

The specimen sequenced was CD4+ T cells sorted from a lymph node. The clonotype comes from a C3H/HeJ mouse with alopecia areata. Strain haplotype at MHC: H2-k. V and J are TRBV5 and TRBJ2-7; D remains ambiguous. CDR3 DNA, as far as it was read: TGTGCCAGCAGCCAAGCCAGCTAT. This gives the protein CASSQASY. The entire CDR3 reads CASSQASYEQYF.